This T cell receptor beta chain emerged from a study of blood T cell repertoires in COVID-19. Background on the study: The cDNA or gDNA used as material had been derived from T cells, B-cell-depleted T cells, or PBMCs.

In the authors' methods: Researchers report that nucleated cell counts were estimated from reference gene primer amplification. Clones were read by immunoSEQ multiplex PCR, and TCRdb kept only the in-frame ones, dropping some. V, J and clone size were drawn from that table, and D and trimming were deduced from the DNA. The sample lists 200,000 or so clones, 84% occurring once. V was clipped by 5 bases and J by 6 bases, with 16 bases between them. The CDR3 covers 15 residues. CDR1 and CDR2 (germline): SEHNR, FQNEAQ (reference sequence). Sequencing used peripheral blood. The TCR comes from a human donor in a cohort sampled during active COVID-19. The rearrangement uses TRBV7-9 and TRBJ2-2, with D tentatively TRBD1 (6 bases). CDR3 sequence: CASSLLWPGAGELFF. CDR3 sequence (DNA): TGTGCCAGCAGCCTTCTTTGGCCAGGGGCCGGGGAGCTGTTTTTT.